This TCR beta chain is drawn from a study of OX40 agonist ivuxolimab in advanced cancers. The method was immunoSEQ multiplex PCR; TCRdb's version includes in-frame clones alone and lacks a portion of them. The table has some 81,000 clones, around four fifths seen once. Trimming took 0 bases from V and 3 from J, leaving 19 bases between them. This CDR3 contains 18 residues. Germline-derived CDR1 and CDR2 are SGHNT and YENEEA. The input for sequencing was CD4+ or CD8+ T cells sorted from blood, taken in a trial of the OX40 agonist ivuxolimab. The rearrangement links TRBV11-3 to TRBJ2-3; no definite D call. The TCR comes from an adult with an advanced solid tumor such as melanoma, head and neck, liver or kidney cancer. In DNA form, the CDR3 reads TGTGCCAGCAGCTTAGAGCGTGCCTTTTTCGGGCAGACAGATACGCAGTATTTT. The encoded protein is CASSLERAFFGQTDTQYF.